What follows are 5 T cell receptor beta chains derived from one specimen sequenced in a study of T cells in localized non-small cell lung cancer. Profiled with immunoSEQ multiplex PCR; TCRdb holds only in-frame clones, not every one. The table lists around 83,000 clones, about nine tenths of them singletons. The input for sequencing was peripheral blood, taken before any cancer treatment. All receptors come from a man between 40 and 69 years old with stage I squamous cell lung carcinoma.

The CDR3 region is CASSLKRGQGNEKLFF. CDR3 bases: TGCGCCAGCAGCTTGAAGCGGGGACAGGGGAATGAAAAACTGTTTTTT. The chain is built from TRBV5-1 and TRBJ1-4; 10 bases fit TRBD1. This CDR3 contains 16 residues. Looked up from germline, CDR1 is SGHRS and CDR2 is YFSETQ. The ends lost 1 base at V and 5 bases at J; junction bases unmatched: 5.

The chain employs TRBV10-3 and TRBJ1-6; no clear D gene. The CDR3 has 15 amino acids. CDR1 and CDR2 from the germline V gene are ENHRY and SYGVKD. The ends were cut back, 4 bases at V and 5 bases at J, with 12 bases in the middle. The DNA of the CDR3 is TGTGCCATCAGTGTCGGGGTCCGAAATAATTCACCCCTCCACTTT. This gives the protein CAISVGVRNNSPLHF.

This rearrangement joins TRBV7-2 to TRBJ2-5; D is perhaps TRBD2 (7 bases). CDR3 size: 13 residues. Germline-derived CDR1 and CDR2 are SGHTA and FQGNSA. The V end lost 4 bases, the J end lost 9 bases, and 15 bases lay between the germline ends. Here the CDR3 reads CASSSDRSGAQYF. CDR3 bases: TGTGCCAGCAGCTCAGACAGGAGCGGGGCCCAGTACTTC.

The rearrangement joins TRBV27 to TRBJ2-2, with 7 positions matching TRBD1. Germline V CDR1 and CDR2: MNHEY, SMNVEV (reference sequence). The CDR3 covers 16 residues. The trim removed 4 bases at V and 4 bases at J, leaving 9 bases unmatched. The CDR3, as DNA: TGTGCCAGCAGTTCCATCGGGACAGTACCCACCGGGGAGCTGTTTTTT. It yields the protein CASSSIGTVPTGELFF.

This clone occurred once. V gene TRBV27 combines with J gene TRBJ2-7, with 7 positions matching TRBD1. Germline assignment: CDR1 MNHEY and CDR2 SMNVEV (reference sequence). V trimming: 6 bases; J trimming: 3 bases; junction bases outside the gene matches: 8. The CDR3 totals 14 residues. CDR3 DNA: TGTGCCAGCAGCCACAGGGGTTGGGGCTACGAGCAGTACTTC. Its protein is CASSHRGWGYEQYF.